These 16 T cell receptor beta chains came from one sample sequenced in a study of T cell responses to AZD1222 COVID-19 vaccine. Using immunoSEQ multiplex PCR, the repertoire was profiled, and TCRdb retains in-frame clones only, with some absent. This sample has approximately 100,000 clones; about 89% occur once, and the top ten carry roughly 7%. This specimen was peripheral blood, taken on day 0 of AZD1222 vaccination. The receptors were gathered from an adult in good health.

CDR3 coding DNA: TGTGCCACCCGAGACCTGGCAGTAGGCTTAAATCAGCCCCAGCATTTT. Its protein product is CATRDLAVGLNQPQHF. The rearrangement joins TRBV5-7 to TRBJ1-5; D call uncertain. TRBV5-7 is filed as an ORF, its function uncertain. Between the trimmed V and J ends, which lost 9 bases and 4 bases, there was a span of 23 bases. The CDR3 totals 16 residues.

The chain carries TRBV7-9 and TRBJ1-1, with 10 bases that match TRBD1. Germline CDR1 SEHNR, CDR2 FQNEAQ (reference sequence). V gave up 4 bases and J gave up 5 bases; unmatched junction bases: 4. The CDR3 length is 14 residues. For the CDR3, the DNA is TGTGCCAGCAGCTCTTGGACAGGGGGGACTGAAGCTTTCTTT. Protein product: CASSSWTGGTEAFF.

This clone has only a few counts. V is TRBV11-3 and J is TRBJ2-1; D perhaps matches TRBD2 (5 bases). V lost 0 bases and J lost 4, with 19 bases in between. Germline assignment: CDR1 SGHNT and CDR2 YENEEA. The CDR3 covers 18 residues. CDR3 nucleotide sequence: TGTGCCAGCAGCTTAGATCAAGGTGGGAGCGCCGTTTACAATGAGCAGTTCTTC. It is translated as CASSLDQGGSAVYNEQFF.

The chain joins TRBV29-1 to TRBJ2-7; TRBD2 agrees at 7 bases. V was pared by 4 bases and J by 0 bases, with 6 bases of the junction left unmatched. This CDR3 contains 14 residues. The germline CDR1 and CDR2 sequences are SQVTM and ANQGSEA. The DNA of the CDR3 is TGCAGCGTTGCAGGACTAGTGGGCTCCTACGAGCAGTACTTC. Its protein product is CSVAGLVGSYEQYF.

This chain connects TRBV7-6 to TRBJ2-7; no clear D gene. Germline lookup yields CDR1 SGHVS and CDR2 FNYEAQ. V was trimmed by 1 base and J by 0 bases, leaving 7 bases between them. The length of the CDR3 is 14 residues. CDR3 loop: CASSLDFNSYEQYF. CDR3 bases: TGTGCCAGCAGCTTAGATTTCAACTCCTACGAGCAGTACTTC.

This clone was observed a single time. The J gene is TRBJ1-1, the V gene TRBV19, with D unresolved. Trimming left V 4 bases short and J 0 bases short, with 9 bases between. Germline V gives CDR1 LNHDA, CDR2 SQIVND (reference sequence). The CDR3 loop spans 14 amino acids. This chain's CDR3 is CASSTPSLNTEAFF. DNA for the CDR3: TGTGCCAGTAGTACTCCCAGTTTGAACACTGAAGCTTTCTTT.

The rearrangement joins TRBV18 to TRBJ1-1; D ambiguous. The germline V and J ends were trimmed by 4 bases and 0 bases, with 9 bases remaining between them. Germline V gene lookup returns CDR1 KGHSH and CDR2 LQKENI. CDR3 size: 14 residues. CDR3 DNA: TGTGCCAGCTCACGTGAGACGGTGAACACTGAAGCTTTCTTT. Its protein is CASSRETVNTEAFF.

The chain recombines TRBV3-1 (or the pseudogene TRBV3-2) with TRBJ1-2; maybe TRBD1 (6 bases). The germline V gene has CDR1 LGHDT and CDR2 YNNKEL (reference sequence). The length of the CDR3 is 18 residues. V was clipped by 4 bases and J by 3 bases, with 24 bases between them. In DNA form, the CDR3 reads TGTGCCAGCAGCCTCCTTATCCGGCGGGACAAAGGGCACTATGGCTACACCTTC. This encodes CASSLLIRRDKGHYGYTF.

The CDR3 DNA is TGTGCCAGCTCACCACCGAGGGGGACAGGTGATGGGGACACTGAAGCTTTCTTT. Translated: CASSPPRGTGDGDTEAFF. The gene calls are TRBV18 and TRBJ1-1; 8 bases line up with TRBD1. V lost 0 bases, J lost 3 bases, and 12 bases stayed unmatched. Germline CDR1 is KGHSH and CDR2 is LQKENI. The CDR3 has 18 residues.

The CDR3 nucleotides are TGTGCCAGCAGTTTATCGTTGGGAGCGAGAAACGAGCAGTACTTC. Amino acids: CASSLSLGARNEQYF. The rearrangement joins TRBV27 to TRBJ2-7; maybe TRBD2 (5 bases). Trimming left V 0 bases short and J 5 bases short, with 14 bases between. Germline lookup yields CDR1 MNHEY and CDR2 SMNVEV (reference sequence). The CDR3 runs to 15 residues.

V and J are TRBV5-1 and TRBJ1-1; perhaps TRBD1 as D (5 bases). The CDR3 consists of 14 residues. Germline V gene lookup returns CDR1 SGHRS and CDR2 YFSETQ. V lost 6 bases to trimming and J lost 6 bases, with 18 bases between them. The CDR3 loop is CASIDPQGGPEAFF. For the CDR3, the DNA is TGCGCCAGCATCGACCCCCAGGGAGGCCCTGAAGCTTTCTTT.

This chain uses TRBV6-1 with TRBJ1-4; D may be TRBD1 (6 bases). CDR3 length equals 14 residues. Germline CDR1 and CDR2: MNHNS and SASEGT. With 1 base removed from V and 8 bases from J, the gap between germline ends came to 11 bases. The CDR3 nucleotides read TGTGCCAGCAGTGAAGGGGGAGGGGGAGAAAAACTGTTTTTT. Residues: CASSEGGGGEKLFF.

CDR3 bases: TGTGCCACCAGTGATCCCAAGGGCGGCAATCAGCCCCAGCATTTT. It specifies CATSDPKGGNQPQHF. This rearrangement joins TRBV24-1 to TRBJ1-5; D remains unclear. Germline CDR1 KGHDR, CDR2 SFDVKD. With 3 bases removed from V and 2 bases from J, the gap between germline ends came to 10 bases. The CDR3 contains 15 residues.

The CDR3 bases are TGTGCCAGCTCACCTCCGAACAGGGATGGCACTGAAGCTTTCTTT. This codes for CASSPPNRDGTEAFF. The J gene is TRBJ1-1, the V gene TRBV18; D might be TRBD1 (6 bases). V was clipped by 3 bases and J by 4 bases, with 15 bases between them. Germline CDR1 KGHSH, CDR2 LQKENI. The CDR3 contains 15 residues. Together with reference TRBV18 and TRBJ1-1, the CDR3 gives the full variable domain: NAGVMQNPRHLVRRRGQEARLRCSPMKGHSHVYWYRQLPEEGLKFMVYLQKENIIDESGMPKERFSAEFPKEGPSILRIQQVVRGDSAAYFCASSPPNRDGTEAFFGQGTRLTVV.

The genes are TRBV7-6 and TRBJ2-1, with a possible D match to TRBD2 (6 bases). The germline gives CDR1 SGHVS, CDR2 FNYEAQ. V was cut by 1 base and J by 5 bases, with 15 bases left in between. The CDR3 length is 16 residues. The CDR3 reads CASSLVGGVVHNEQFF. As DNA, the CDR3 is TGTGCCAGCAGCTTAGTTGGCGGGGTGGTCCACAATGAGCAGTTCTTC.

The J gene is TRBJ1-6, the V gene TRBV27; no clear D. CDR1 and CDR2 (germline): MNHEY, SMNVEV (reference sequence). The CDR3 spans 17 residues. V was shortened by 0 bases and J by 4 bases, with 13 bases between the two germline ends. The CDR3 DNA reads TGTGCCAGCAGTTTATCTGGGCCCCCCGCTTATAATTCACCCCTCCACTTT. Its translation is CASSLSGPPAYNSPLHF.